The rows below give T cell receptor beta chains drawn from one sample of a study of CD8+ T cells in alopecia areata. Assay: immunoSEQ multiplex PCR; the TCRdb copy retains only in-frame clones and omits some. The sample gives about 150,000 clones, 45% to 60% of which show up once; approximately 4.8% is in the top ten. Sequenced material: CD4+ T cells sorted from blood. Receptors were obtained from a human donor in good health. Each CDR3 is given with its conserved first and last residue. D genes are given only for firm matches. For some rows the clone size is stated as once, few or many, or as a class when expanded; others skip it.

clone size: NA; J gene: TRBJ2-2; D gene: TRBD2; V gene: TRBV13; CDR3 DNA: TGTGCCAGCAGCTTGCCTCAGGGACTAGCAGCAACCGGGGAGCTGTTTTTT; CDR3 protein: CASSLPQGLAATGELFF
clone size: NA; J gene: TRBJ1-1; D gene: NA; V gene: TRBV11-2; CDR3 DNA: TGTGCCAGCAGCAATAAACCTAAGGGGGTTTCGAACACTGAAGCTTTCTTT; CDR3 protein: CASSNKPKGVSNTEAFF
clone size: NA; J gene: TRBJ2-5; D gene: NA; V gene: TRBV5-4; CDR3 DNA: TGTGCCAGCAGCTTGAGGACTTCTCAAGAGACCCAGTACTTC; CDR3 protein: CASSLRTSQETQYF
clone size: NA; J gene: TRBJ2-3; D gene: NA; V gene: TRBV6-6; CDR3 DNA: TGTGCCAGCAGCCCGCCTGGGGGAGATACGCAGTATTTT; CDR3 protein: CASSPPGGDTQYF
clone size: NA; J gene: TRBJ1-5; D gene: NA; V gene: TRBV29-1; CDR3 DNA: TGCAGCGTTCTGGTTATTGAGAATCAGCCCCAGCATTTT; CDR3 protein: CSVLVIENQPQHF
clone size: NA; J gene: TRBJ2-5; D gene: NA; V gene: TRBV5-1; CDR3 DNA: TGCGCCAGCAGCTTGTCAGGTCCCGGAGAGACCCAGTACTTC; CDR3 protein: CASSLSGPGETQYF
clone size: few; J gene: TRBJ2-1; D gene: TRBD1; V gene: TRBV29-1; CDR3 DNA: TGCAGCGTTGGAGGGGGGACAGGGGTCAATGAGCAGTTCTTC; CDR3 protein: CSVGGGTGVNEQFF
clone size: NA; J gene: TRBJ2-5; D gene: NA; V gene: TRBV29-1; CDR3 DNA: TGCAGCGTTAATGGAGGCGGCGAGACCCAGTACTTC; CDR3 protein: CSVNGGGETQYF
clone size: NA; J gene: TRBJ2-7; D gene: NA; V gene: TRBV13; CDR3 DNA: TGTGCCAGCAGCTTTGGGGAGCTGAGCGAGCAGTACTTC; CDR3 protein: CASSFGELSEQYF
clone size: few; J gene: TRBJ2-1; D gene: TRBD2; V gene: TRBV7-9; CDR3 DNA: TGTGCCAGCAGCTTAACCCTCGGGCTAGCGGGCCCTCACAATGAGCAGTTCTTC; CDR3 protein: CASSLTLGLAGPHNEQFF
clone size: few; J gene: TRBJ1-2; D gene: NA; V gene: TRBV29-1; CDR3 DNA: TGCAGCGTGGACAGCCCGGCGAACTATGGCTACACCTTC; CDR3 protein: CSVDSPANYGYTF
clone size: NA; J gene: TRBJ2-1; D gene: TRBD1; V gene: TRBV5-6; CDR3 DNA: TGTGCCAGCAGTACCTGGCCAGGGGGCAACAGGAATGAGCAGTTCTTC; CDR3 protein: CASSTWPGGNRNEQFF
clone size: NA; J gene: TRBJ2-1; D gene: NA; V gene: TRBV30; CDR3 DNA: TGTGCCTGGAGTCCGAGTTACAATGAGCAGTTCTTC; CDR3 protein: CAWSPSYNEQFF
clone size: NA; J gene: TRBJ2-6; D gene: NA; V gene: TRBV5-1; CDR3 DNA: TGCGCCAGCAGCCTCGAGGGTTTTGGGGCCAACGTCCTGACTTTC; CDR3 protein: CASSLEGFGANVLTF
clone size: NA; J gene: TRBJ2-5; D gene: TRBD2; V gene: TRBV5-4; CDR3 DNA: TGTGCCAGCAGCATCGGACTAGCGTTGGAGACCCAGTACTTC; CDR3 protein: CASSIGLALETQYF
clone size: NA; J gene: TRBJ2-5; D gene: NA; V gene: TRBV10-3; CDR3 DNA: TGTGCCATCGGGCAGGCCCAAGAGACCCAGTACTTC; CDR3 protein: CAIGQAQETQYF
clone size: NA; J gene: TRBJ2-7; D gene: NA; V gene: TRBV29-1; CDR3 DNA: TGCAGCGTTGAAGGTGATCGAGCCAAGAGCTCCTACGAGCAGTACTTC; CDR3 protein: CSVEGDRAKSSYEQYF
clone size: NA; J gene: TRBJ2-3; D gene: NA; V gene: TRBV15; CDR3 DNA: TGTGCCACCAGCAGAGAGGGAACCAGCACAGATACGCAGTATTTT; CDR3 protein: CATSREGTSTDTQYF
clone size: NA; J gene: TRBJ2-1; D gene: TRBD2; V gene: TRBV7-9; CDR3 DNA: TGTGCCAGCCGGCCGGGACTAGCGAACCGGGCAAGCTCCTACAATGAGCAGTTCTTC; CDR3 protein: CASRPGLANRASSYNEQFF
clone size: NA; J gene: TRBJ2-1; D gene: NA; V gene: TRBV29-1; CDR3 DNA: TGCAGCGTTGACAGACTCCGTTCTACCCCCTACAATGAGCAGTTCTTC; CDR3 protein: CSVDRLRSTPYNEQFF
clone size: NA; J gene: TRBJ2-7; D gene: NA; V gene: TRBV5-1; CDR3 DNA: TGCGCCAGCAGCCCACAGTTGATTAAACCCTACGAGCAGTACTTC; CDR3 protein: CASSPQLIKPYEQYF
clone size: NA; J gene: TRBJ2-3; D gene: NA; V gene: TRBV29-1; CDR3 DNA: TGCAGCGTTTCTGGACCGACTGGGAGGATAGCGGATACGCAGTATTTT; CDR3 protein: CSVSGPTGRIADTQYF
clone size: few; J gene: TRBJ2-1; D gene: NA; V gene: TRBV18; CDR3 DNA: TGTGCCAGCTCACCAAAGCCAAAGGTTCGTTACAATGAGCAGTTCTTC; CDR3 protein: CASSPKPKVRYNEQFF
clone size: NA; J gene: TRBJ1-5; D gene: NA; V gene: TRBV5-1; CDR3 DNA: TGCGCCAGCAGCTTGGTTGTAGGGCCGAATCAGCCCCAGCATTTT; CDR3 protein: CASSLVVGPNQPQHF
clone size: NA; J gene: TRBJ2-2; D gene: NA; V gene: TRBV29-1; CDR3 DNA: TGCAGCGGACACGGGCGCAGCACCGGGGAGCTGTTTTTT; CDR3 protein: CSGHGRSTGELFF
clone size: NA; J gene: TRBJ2-6; D gene: TRBD1; V gene: TRBV5-6; CDR3 DNA: TGTGCCAGCAGCCAGACGTGGGACAGGGGTTACTCTGGGGCCAACGTCCTGACTTTC; CDR3 protein: CASSQTWDRGYSGANVLTF
clone size: NA; J gene: TRBJ2-2; D gene: NA; V gene: TRBV30; CDR3 DNA: TGTGCCTGGAGGGAGACGAACACCGGGGAGCTGTTTTTT; CDR3 protein: CAWRETNTGELFF
clone size: few; J gene: TRBJ1-1; D gene: TRBD1; V gene: TRBV4-1; CDR3 DNA: TGCGCCAGCAGCCAAGATCCCTACAGGGGGCTCCAGGCTTTCTTT; CDR3 protein: CASSQDPYRGLQAFF
clone size: few; J gene: TRBJ2-1; D gene: NA; V gene: TRBV7-6; CDR3 DNA: TGTGCCAGCAGCTTAGTCAGCAGGACAGTCTACAATGAGCAGTTCTTC; CDR3 protein: CASSLVSRTVYNEQFF
clone size: NA; J gene: TRBJ2-3; D gene: NA; V gene: TRBV5-1; CDR3 DNA: TGCGCCAGCAGCTTGGTTCCGGCTTTCACAGATACGCAGTATTTT; CDR3 protein: CASSLVPAFTDTQYF
clone size: NA; J gene: TRBJ2-2; D gene: TRBD2; V gene: TRBV7-2; CDR3 DNA: TGTGCCAGCAGGAGGGGACTAGCGGGACGAGACACCGGGGAGCTGTTTTTT; CDR3 protein: CASRRGLAGRDTGELFF
clone size: NA; J gene: TRBJ2-5; D gene: TRBD2; V gene: TRBV29-1; CDR3 DNA: TGCAGCACCCGACTAGCGGGAGTGGAGACCCAGTACTTC; CDR3 protein: CSTRLAGVETQYF
clone size: few; J gene: TRBJ1-2; D gene: NA; V gene: TRBV7-9; CDR3 DNA: TGTGCCAGCAGCTTAGGTCCAGGGGAAGGGTATGGCTACACCTTC; CDR3 protein: CASSLGPGEGYGYTF
clone size: NA; J gene: TRBJ1-1; D gene: NA; V gene: TRBV4-1; CDR3 DNA: TGCGCCAGCAGCCAAGAGTGGACGAGAGGGGGTAACACTGAAGCTTTCTTT; CDR3 protein: CASSQEWTRGGNTEAFF
clone size: few; J gene: TRBJ2-3; D gene: NA; V gene: TRBV29-1; CDR3 DNA: TGCAGCGTCGGGGACGATACGCAGTATTTT; CDR3 protein: CSVGDDTQYF
clone size: NA; J gene: TRBJ1-2; D gene: NA; V gene: TRBV25-1; CDR3 DNA: TGTGCCAGCAGTGAATTGGCCTCTTATGGCTACACCTTC; CDR3 protein: CASSELASYGYTF
clone size: NA; J gene: TRBJ2-2; D gene: TRBD1; V gene: TRBV28; CDR3 DNA: TGTGCCAGCAGCCTAGGGGGCAGGGACACCGGGGAGCTGTTTTTT; CDR3 protein: CASSLGGRDTGELFF
clone size: NA; J gene: TRBJ2-5; D gene: NA; V gene: TRBV29-1; CDR3 DNA: TGCAGCGTTTCTTACACCTACCAAGAGACCCAGTACTTC; CDR3 protein: CSVSYTYQETQYF
clone size: few; J gene: TRBJ1-1; D gene: NA; V gene: TRBV5-1; CDR3 DNA: TGCGCCAGCAGCTTGGTGGCGGGGTTGAACACTGAAGCTTTCTTT; CDR3 protein: CASSLVAGLNTEAFF
clone size: NA; J gene: TRBJ2-4; D gene: NA; V gene: TRBV29-1; CDR3 DNA: TGCAGCGTTCTGATACAGGGCGGCATTCAGTACTTC; CDR3 protein: CSVLIQGGIQYF
clone size: few; J gene: TRBJ2-1; D gene: NA; V gene: TRBV29-1; CDR3 DNA: TGCAGCGGGCGACTAGTATTGGTTAATGAGCAGTTCTTC; CDR3 protein: CSGRLVLVNEQFF
clone size: NA; J gene: TRBJ1-1; D gene: NA; V gene: TRBV6-5; CDR3 DNA: TGTGCCAGCTTACCGAACAACAGAATGAACACTGAAGCTTTCTTT; CDR3 protein: CASLPNNRMNTEAFF
clone size: many; J gene: TRBJ2-1; D gene: TRBD2; V gene: TRBV10-2; CDR3 DNA: TGCGCCACCAGCACCGGGACTAGCGGGAGCTATGAGCAGTTCTTC; CDR3 protein: CATSTGTSGSYEQFF
clone size: NA; J gene: TRBJ1-1; D gene: NA; V gene: TRBV5-1; CDR3 DNA: TGCGCCAGCAGCAACCACGCCCTGAAAGCTTTCTTT; CDR3 protein: CASSNHALKAFF
clone size: NA; J gene: TRBJ1-1; D gene: TRBD1; V gene: TRBV6-1; CDR3 DNA: TGTGCCAGCAGGGGGACAGGGAACACTGAAGCTTTCTTT; CDR3 protein: CASRGTGNTEAFF
clone size: NA; J gene: TRBJ1-2; D gene: TRBD1; V gene: TRBV2; CDR3 DNA: TGTGCCAGCAGAAGGACAGGGATAAATGATGGCTACACCTTC; CDR3 protein: CASRRTGINDGYTF
clone size: NA; J gene: TRBJ2-7; D gene: NA; V gene: TRBV5-1; CDR3 DNA: TGCGCCAGCACCTTGGGCGGGACAGAGGGCAAAGAGCAGTACTTC; CDR3 protein: CASTLGGTEGKEQYF
clone size: NA; J gene: TRBJ2-6; D gene: NA; V gene: TRBV25-1; CDR3 DNA: TGTGCCACCCCGTCGGGCTCTGGGGCCAACGTCCTGACTTTC; CDR3 protein: CATPSGSGANVLTF
clone size: NA; J gene: TRBJ1-5; D gene: NA; V gene: TRBV2; CDR3 DNA: TGTGCCAGTAGGACGGGCTCGGGTAGTCAGCCCCAGCATTTT; CDR3 protein: CASRTGSGSQPQHF
clone size: NA; J gene: TRBJ1-1; D gene: NA; V gene: TRBV5-1; CDR3 DNA: TGCGCCAGCAGCTCCACAGGTCACGCTGAAGCTTTCTTT; CDR3 protein: CASSSTGHAEAFF
clone size: NA; J gene: TRBJ1-3; D gene: TRBD1; V gene: TRBV25-1; CDR3 DNA: TGTGCCAGCAGACAGGGGACTGGAAACACCATATATTTT; CDR3 protein: CASRQGTGNTIYF
clone size: few; J gene: TRBJ2-2; D gene: TRBD2; V gene: TRBV5-1; CDR3 DNA: TGCGCCAGCAGTCAGCGGGAGGTAGACACCGGGGAGCTGTTTTTT; CDR3 protein: CASSQREVDTGELFF
clone size: NA; J gene: TRBJ1-2; D gene: NA; V gene: TRBV29-1; CDR3 DNA: TGCAGCGTTTCCCGGGACACCGGCCCCTATGGCTACACCTTC; CDR3 protein: CSVSRDTGPYGYTF
clone size: NA; J gene: TRBJ1-2; D gene: NA; V gene: TRBV25-1; CDR3 DNA: TGTGCCAGCAGTGAATATGGCAGCGGGGACTATGGCTACACCTTC; CDR3 protein: CASSEYGSGDYGYTF
clone size: few; J gene: TRBJ2-5; D gene: NA; V gene: TRBV6-6; CDR3 DNA: TGTGCCAGCGCGCGAGATAGCGGGACAGCGGAGACCCAGTACTTC; CDR3 protein: CASARDSGTAETQYF
clone size: NA; J gene: TRBJ2-2; D gene: NA; V gene: TRBV30; CDR3 DNA: TGTGCCTGGAGTGTACTGGGTGCCGGGGAGCTGTTTTTT; CDR3 protein: CAWSVLGAGELFF